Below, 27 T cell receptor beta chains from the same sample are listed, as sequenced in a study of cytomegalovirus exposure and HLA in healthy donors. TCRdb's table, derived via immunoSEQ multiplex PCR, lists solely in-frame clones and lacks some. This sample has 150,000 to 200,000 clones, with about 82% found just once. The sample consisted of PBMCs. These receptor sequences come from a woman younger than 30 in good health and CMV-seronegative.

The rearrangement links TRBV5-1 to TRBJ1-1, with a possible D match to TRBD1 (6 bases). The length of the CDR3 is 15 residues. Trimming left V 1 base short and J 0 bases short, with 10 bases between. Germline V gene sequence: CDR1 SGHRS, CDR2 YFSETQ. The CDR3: CASSLNRAVNTEAFF. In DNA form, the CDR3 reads TGCGCCAGCAGCTTGAACAGGGCGGTGAACACTGAAGCTTTCTTT.

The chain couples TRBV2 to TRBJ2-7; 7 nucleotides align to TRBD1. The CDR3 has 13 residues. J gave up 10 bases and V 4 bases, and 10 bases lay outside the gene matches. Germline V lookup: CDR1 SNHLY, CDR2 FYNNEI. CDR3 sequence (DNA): TGTGCCAGCAGTGGGAGACAGGGCCCCCTCCAGTACTTC. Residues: CASSGRQGPLQYF. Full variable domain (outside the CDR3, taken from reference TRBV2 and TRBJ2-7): EPEVTQTPSHQVTQMGQEVILRCVPISNHLYFYWYRQILGQKVEFLVSFYNNEISEKSEIFDDQFSVERPDGSNFTLKIRSTKLEDSAMYFCASSGRQGPLQYFGPGTRLTVT.

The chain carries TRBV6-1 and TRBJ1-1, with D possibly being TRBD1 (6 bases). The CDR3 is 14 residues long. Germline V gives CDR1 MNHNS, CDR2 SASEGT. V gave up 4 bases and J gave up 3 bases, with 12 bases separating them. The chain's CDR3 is CASSVNRADTEAFF. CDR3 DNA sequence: TGTGCCAGCAGTGTGAACAGGGCGGACACTGAAGCTTTCTTT.

CDR3 coding DNA: TGTGCCAGCAGCCAAGAGTCAGGGCCCAGATCATCTTACGAGCAGTACTTC. This encodes CASSQESGPRSSYEQYF. The genes are TRBV4-2 and TRBJ2-7; tentatively, D is TRBD1 (5 bases). Germline CDR1 is LGHNA and CDR2 is YNFKEQ. This CDR3 spans 17 amino acids. The germline V and J ends were trimmed by 0 bases and 4 bases, with 19 bases remaining between them.

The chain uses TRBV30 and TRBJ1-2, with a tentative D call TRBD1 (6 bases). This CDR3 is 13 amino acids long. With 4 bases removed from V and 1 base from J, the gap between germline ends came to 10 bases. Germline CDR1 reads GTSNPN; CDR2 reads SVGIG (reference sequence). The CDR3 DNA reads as TGTGCCTGGATCCCACAGGGTAACTATGGCTACACCTTC. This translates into CAWIPQGNYGYTF.

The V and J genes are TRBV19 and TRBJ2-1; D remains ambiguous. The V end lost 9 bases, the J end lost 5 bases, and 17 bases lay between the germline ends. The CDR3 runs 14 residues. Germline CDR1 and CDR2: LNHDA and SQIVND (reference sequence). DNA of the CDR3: TGTGCCAGCCTGAGCCCCCCCGAGGACAATGAGCAGTTCTTC. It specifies CASLSPPEDNEQFF.

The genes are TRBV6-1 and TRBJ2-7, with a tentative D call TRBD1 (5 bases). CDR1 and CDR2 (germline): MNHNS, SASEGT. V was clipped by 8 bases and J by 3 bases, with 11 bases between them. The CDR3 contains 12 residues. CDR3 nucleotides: TGTGCCAGCGCAGGGCCCCTCTACGAGCAGTACTTC. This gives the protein CASAGPLYEQYF.

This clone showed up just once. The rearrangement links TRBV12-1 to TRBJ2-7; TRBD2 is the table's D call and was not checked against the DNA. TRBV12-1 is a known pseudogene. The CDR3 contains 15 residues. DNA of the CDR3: TGTGCCAGCAGCTTTAGTCTCAAAGGAGGCTACGAGCAGTACTTC. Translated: CASSFSLKGGYEQYF.

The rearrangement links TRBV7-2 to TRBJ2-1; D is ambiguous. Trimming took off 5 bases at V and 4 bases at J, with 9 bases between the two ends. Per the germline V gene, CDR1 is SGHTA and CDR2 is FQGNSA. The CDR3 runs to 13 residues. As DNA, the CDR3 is TGTGCCAGCAGCCAGACTTCTTACAATGAGCAGTTCTTC. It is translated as CASSQTSYNEQFF.

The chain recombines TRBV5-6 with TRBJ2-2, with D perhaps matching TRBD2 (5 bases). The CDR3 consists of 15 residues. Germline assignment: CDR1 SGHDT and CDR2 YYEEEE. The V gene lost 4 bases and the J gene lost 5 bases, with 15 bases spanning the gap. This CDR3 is CASSHTSLATGELFF. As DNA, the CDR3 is TGTGCCAGCAGCCATACTAGTTTGGCTACCGGGGAGCTGTTTTTT.

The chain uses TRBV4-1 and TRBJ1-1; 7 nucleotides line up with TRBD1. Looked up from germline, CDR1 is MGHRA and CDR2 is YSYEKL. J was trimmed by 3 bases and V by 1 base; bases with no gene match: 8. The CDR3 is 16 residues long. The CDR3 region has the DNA TGCGCCAGCAGCCAAGCACTTCGGACAGGTGACACTGAAGCTTTCTTT. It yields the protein CASSQALRTGDTEAFF.

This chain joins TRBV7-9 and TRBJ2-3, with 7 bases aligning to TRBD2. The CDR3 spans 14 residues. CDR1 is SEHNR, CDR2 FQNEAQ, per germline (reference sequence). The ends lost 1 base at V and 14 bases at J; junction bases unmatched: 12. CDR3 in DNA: TGTGCCAGCAGCTTAGGGGATAGCGGGCACCAGCCGTATTTT. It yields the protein CASSLGDSGHQPYF.

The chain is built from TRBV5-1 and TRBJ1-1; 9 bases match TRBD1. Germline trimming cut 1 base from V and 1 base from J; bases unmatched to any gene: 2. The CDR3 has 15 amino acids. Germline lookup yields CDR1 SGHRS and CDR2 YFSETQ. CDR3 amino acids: CASSLMGQGNTEAFF. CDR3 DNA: TGCGCCAGCAGCTTGATGGGACAGGGGAACACTGAAGCTTTCTTT.

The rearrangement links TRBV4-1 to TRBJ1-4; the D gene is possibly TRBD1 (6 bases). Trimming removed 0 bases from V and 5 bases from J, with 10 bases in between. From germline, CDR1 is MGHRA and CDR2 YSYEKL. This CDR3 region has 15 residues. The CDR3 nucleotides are TGCGCCAGCAGCCAAGATAGAACAGGGAATGAAAAACTGTTTTTT. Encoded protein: CASSQDRTGNEKLFF.

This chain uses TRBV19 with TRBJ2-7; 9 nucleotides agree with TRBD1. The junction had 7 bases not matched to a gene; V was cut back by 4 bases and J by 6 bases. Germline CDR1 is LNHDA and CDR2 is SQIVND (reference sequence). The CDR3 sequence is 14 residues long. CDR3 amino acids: CASSSHRGQAEQYF. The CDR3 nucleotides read TGTGCCAGTAGTAGCCACAGGGGGCAGGCCGAGCAGTACTTC.

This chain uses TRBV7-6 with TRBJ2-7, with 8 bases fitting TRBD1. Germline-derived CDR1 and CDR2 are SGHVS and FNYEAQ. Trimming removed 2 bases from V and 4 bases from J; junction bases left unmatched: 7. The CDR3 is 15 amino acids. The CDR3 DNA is TGTGCCAGCAGCTTATTAGGGCAGGGGGCTTACGAGCAGTACTTC. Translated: CASSLLGQGAYEQYF.

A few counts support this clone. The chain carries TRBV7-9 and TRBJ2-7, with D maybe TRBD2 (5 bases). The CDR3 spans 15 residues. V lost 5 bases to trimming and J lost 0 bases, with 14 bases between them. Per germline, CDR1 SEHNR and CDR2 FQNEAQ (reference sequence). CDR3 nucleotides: TGTGCCAGCAGCGGACTGACCGTTCTCTCCTACGAGCAGTACTTC. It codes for CASSGLTVLSYEQYF.

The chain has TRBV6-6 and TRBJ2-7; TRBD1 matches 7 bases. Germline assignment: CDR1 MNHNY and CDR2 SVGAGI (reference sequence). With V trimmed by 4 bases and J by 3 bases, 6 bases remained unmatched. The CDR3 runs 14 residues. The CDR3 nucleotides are TGTGCCAGCAGTTCCCGGGACAGAGTCTACGAGCAGTACTTC. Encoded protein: CASSSRDRVYEQYF.

This CDR3 reads CASSLGGGGGWSSYNEQFF. For the CDR3, the DNA is TGTGCCAGCAGCTTGGGGGGTGGTGGCGGGTGGAGCTCCTACAATGAGCAGTTCTTC. The rearrangement uses TRBV5-6 and TRBJ2-1; weak D call: TRBD2 (5 bases). This CDR3 comprises 19 residues. The V and J ends lost 0 bases and 0 bases respectively, with 19 bases between them. Germline lookup yields CDR1 SGHDT and CDR2 YYEEEE.

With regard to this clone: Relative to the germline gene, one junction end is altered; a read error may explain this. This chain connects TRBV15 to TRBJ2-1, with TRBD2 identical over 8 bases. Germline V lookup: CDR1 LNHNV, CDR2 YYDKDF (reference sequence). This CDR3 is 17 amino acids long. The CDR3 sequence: CATSREIPGGPNNEQFF. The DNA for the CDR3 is TGTGCCACCAGCCGAGAAATTCCGGGAGGGCCCAACAATGAGCAGTTCTTC.

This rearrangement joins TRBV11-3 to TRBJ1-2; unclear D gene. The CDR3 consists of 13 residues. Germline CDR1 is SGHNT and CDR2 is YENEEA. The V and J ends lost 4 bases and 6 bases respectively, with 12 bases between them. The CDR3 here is CASSSREGDGYTF. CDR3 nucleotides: TGTGCCAGCAGCTCGCGGGAAGGCGATGGCTACACCTTC.

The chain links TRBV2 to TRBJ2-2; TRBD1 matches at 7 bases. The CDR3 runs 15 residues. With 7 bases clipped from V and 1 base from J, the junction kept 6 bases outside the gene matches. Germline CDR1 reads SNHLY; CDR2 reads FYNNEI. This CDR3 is CASTTGTVNTGELFF. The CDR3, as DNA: TGTGCCAGCACCACTGGGACAGTGAACACCGGGGAGCTGTTTTTT.

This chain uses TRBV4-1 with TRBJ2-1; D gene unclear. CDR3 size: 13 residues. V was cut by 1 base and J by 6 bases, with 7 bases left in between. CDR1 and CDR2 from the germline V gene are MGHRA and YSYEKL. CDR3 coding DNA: TGCGCCAGCAGCCAAGTTTCCGGCAATGAGCAGTTCTTC. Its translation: CASSQVSGNEQFF.

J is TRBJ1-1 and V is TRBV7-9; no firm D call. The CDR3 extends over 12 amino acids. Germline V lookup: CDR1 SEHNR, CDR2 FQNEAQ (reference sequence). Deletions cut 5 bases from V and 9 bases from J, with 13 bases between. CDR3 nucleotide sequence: TGTGCCAGCAGCCATACCCGCAGTCAAGCTTTCTTT. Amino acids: CASSHTRSQAFF.

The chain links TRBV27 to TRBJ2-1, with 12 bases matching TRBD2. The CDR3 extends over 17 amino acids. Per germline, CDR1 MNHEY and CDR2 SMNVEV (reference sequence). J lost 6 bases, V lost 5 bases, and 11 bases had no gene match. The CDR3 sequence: CASSPTPSGGAANEQFF. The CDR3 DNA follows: TGTGCCAGCAGTCCGACCCCTAGCGGGGGGGCAGCCAATGAGCAGTTCTTC.

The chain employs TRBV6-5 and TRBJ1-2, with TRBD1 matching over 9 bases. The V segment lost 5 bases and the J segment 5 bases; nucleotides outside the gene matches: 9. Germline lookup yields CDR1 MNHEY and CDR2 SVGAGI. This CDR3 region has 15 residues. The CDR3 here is CASSTTGGAPYGYTF. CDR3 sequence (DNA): TGTGCCAGCAGTACTACAGGGGGCGCCCCTTATGGCTACACCTTC.

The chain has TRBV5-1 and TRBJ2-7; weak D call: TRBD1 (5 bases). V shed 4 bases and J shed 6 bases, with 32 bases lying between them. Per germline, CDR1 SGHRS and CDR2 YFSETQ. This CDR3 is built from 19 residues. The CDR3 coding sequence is TGCGCCAGCAGCATAGTCCCGGGCTTACCAGGGTCTAGTTCGGGCGAGCAGTACTTC. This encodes CASSIVPGLPGSSSGEQYF.